One T cell receptor (beta chain) is described in this entry. Its antigen is undetermined. The isolated RNA, all of it, was reverse transcribed, so expressed TCRB transcripts were what got sequenced. The repertoire was sequenced with immunoSEQ multiplex PCR; TCRdb's copy has only in-frame clones and lacks some. The sample includes under 250,000 clones, over 12% of them seen just once. The CDR3 contains 14 residues. Germline V gene sequence: CDR1 SGHTA, CDR2 FQGNSA. V dropped 4 bases and J dropped 3; count of bases not matched to a gene: 2. The collection from each donor was one heparinised blood draw averaging around 0.11 L. This specimen comes from a study of beta chain features in type 1 diabetes. Study outcomes and limitations: Still unanswered here is whether HLA type influences TCRB rearrangement.

The sample consisted of naive CD4+ T cells from blood. The TCR sequence derives from a woman aged 40 to 50 in good health. The chain joins TRBV7-2 to TRBJ2-7, with 11 nucleotides matching TRBD2. DNA for the CDR3: TGTGCCAGCAGCTCTAGCGGGGGGAACTACGAGCAGTACTTC. It translates to CASSSSGGNYEQYF.